What follows are 12 T cell receptor beta chains derived from one specimen sequenced in a study of blood T cell repertoires in COVID-19 (TCRdb year 2020). Library preparation was by the immunoSEQ multiplex PCR assay. TCRdb retrieved this table from immuneACCESS and kept in-frame rearrangements only. Not all clones are present; in checked studies, unresolved V genes account for under half, and no reason is known for the remainder. The sample includes under 200,000 clones, with 80% to 90% observed a single time. The top ten clonotypes cover approximately 8% of the sample. Specimen: peripheral blood. The origin of the receptors is a man aged 55 to 70 with acute or convalescent COVID-19.

A single count supports this clone. This chain links TRBV19 with TRBJ1-6, with D unclear. Germline lookup yields CDR1 LNHDA and CDR2 SQIVND (reference sequence). The germline V and J ends were trimmed by 6 bases and 8 bases, with 14 bases remaining between them. The CDR3 is 14 amino acids. The CDR3 DNA reads TGTGCCAGTAGAACCGGGTCATGGGATTCACCCCTCCACTTT. Its translation is CASRTGSWDSPLHF.

The chain links TRBV10-3 to TRBJ2-7, with 9 bases that match TRBD1. The germline CDR1 and CDR2 sequences are ENHRY and SYGVKD. The CDR3 sequence is 14 residues long. V trimming: 6 bases; J trimming: 0 bases; junction bases outside the gene matches: 3. CDR3 nucleotides: TGTGCCATCAGGAGGGACAGGGTCTCCTACGAGCAGTACTTC. It is translated as CAIRRDRVSYEQYF.

This chain connects TRBV19 to TRBJ2-7; the D gene is possibly TRBD2 (6 bases). Germline CDR1 reads LNHDA; CDR2 reads SQIVND (reference sequence). The ends were cut back, 0 bases at V and 3 bases at J, with 12 bases in the middle. There are 15 residues in the CDR3. The CDR3 protein is CASSIDKAGNYEQYF. For the CDR3, the DNA is TGTGCCAGTAGTATAGATAAGGCGGGGAACTACGAGCAGTACTTC.

V is TRBV14 and J is TRBJ1-1; D is uncertain. Between the trimmed V and J ends, which lost 4 bases and 8 bases, there was a span of 14 bases. Germline CDR1 and CDR2: SGHDN and FVKESK. This CDR3 spans 13 amino acids. DNA of the CDR3: TGTGCCAGCAGCCGAGCCTCGCGGTGGGAAGCTTTCTTT. Translating it yields CASSRASRWEAFF.

This clone was counted a few times. V is TRBV5-3 and J is TRBJ2-5; 11 bases map to TRBD2. TRBV5-3 is classed as an ORF, of uncertain function. This CDR3 contains 16 residues. Unmatched junction bases numbered 9, after V lost 4 bases and J lost 4 bases. The CDR3: CARSPDTSGRRETQYF. CDR3 DNA sequence: TGTGCCAGAAGCCCGGACACTAGCGGGAGACGAGAGACCCAGTACTTC.

The CDR3 protein is CASSYQNSPLHF. CDR3 in DNA: TGTGCCAGCAGTTATCAGAATTCACCCCTCCACTTT. The chain uses TRBV12-3 or TRBV12-4 and TRBJ1-6; no clear D gene. The CDR3 extends over 12 amino acids. The ends were cut back, 4 bases at V and 7 bases at J, with 5 bases in the middle.

The chain combines TRBV11-3 with TRBJ2-3; 9 bases map to TRBD2. Germline-derived CDR1 and CDR2 are SGHNT and YENEEA. V lost 5 bases to trimming and J lost 1 base; unmatched junction nucleotides: 7. The CDR3 covers 16 residues. The CDR3 DNA reads TGTGCCAGCAGCGCGGGAGCGGGAGGACGCACAGATACGCAGTATTTT. Its protein product is CASSAGAGGRTDTQYF.

The chain carries TRBV11-2 and TRBJ1-1; weak D call: TRBD1 (6 bases). V gave up 2 bases and J gave up 0 bases, with 13 bases separating them. The CDR3 extends over 16 amino acids. The V gene's germline CDR1 is SGHAT and CDR2 FQNNGV. In DNA, the CDR3 is TGTGCCAGCAGCTTAATGACAGGTCAATTGAACACTGAAGCTTTCTTT. This encodes CASSLMTGQLNTEAFF.

This chain uses TRBV6-5 with TRBJ2-2, with 7 nucleotides matching TRBD2. CDR1 is MNHEY and CDR2 is SVGAGI in the germline V gene. Losses at the gene ends were 8 bases for V and 5 bases for J; bases not matched to a gene: 5. The CDR3 has 13 residues. The CDR3 protein is CASQREVTGELFF. CDR3 nucleotides: TGTGCCAGCCAACGGGAGGTAACCGGGGAGCTGTTTTTT.

Comment on this clone: This sample includes further DNA sequences coding for the same CDR3. The J gene is TRBJ1-1, the V gene TRBV29-1; no reliable D call. Trimming removed 6 bases at V and 1 base at J, with 9 bases between. This CDR3 is built from 12 residues. In germline, CDR1 is SQVTM, CDR2 ANQGSEA. CDR3 nucleotide sequence: TGCAGCGTGGGCCGAGGGAACACTGAAGCTTTCTTT. Amino acids: CSVGRGNTEAFF.

V is TRBV28 and J is TRBJ2-7, with 7 bases aligning to TRBD1. Germline CDR1 is MDHEN and CDR2 is SYDVKM. J was trimmed by 3 bases and V by 6 bases; bases with no gene match: 5. This CDR3 has 13 residues. In DNA form, the CDR3 reads TGTGCCAGCAGAGGGACAGTTAACTACGAGCAGTACTTC. Protein sequence: CASRGTVNYEQYF.

The gene calls are TRBV25-1 and TRBJ2-4, with 10 positions matching TRBD1. CDR3 length equals 15 residues. The ends lost 3 bases at V and 8 bases at J; junction bases unmatched: 7. Germline assignment: CDR1 MGHDK and CDR2 SYGVNS. CDR3 in amino acids: CASSEAPGQGYIQYF. In DNA form, the CDR3 reads TGTGCCAGCAGTGAGGCGCCGGGACAGGGGTACATTCAGTACTTC.